The rows below give T cell receptor beta chains drawn from one sample of a study of CD8+ T cells in alopecia areata. Profiled with immunoSEQ multiplex PCR; TCRdb holds only in-frame clones, not every one. The sample includes hundreds of thousands of clones, more than 45% seen only once; the top ten take under 2%. Sequences were derived from CD4+ T cells sorted from blood, sampled at week 24, from a patient treated with tofacitinib. Receptor source: a human donor with alopecia areata. The CDR3 runs from the conserved cysteine through the conserved F or W. The D gene is left open where the match is weak. Only some rows state a clone size, as once, few, many or a class for expanded clones.

V	D	J	size	DNA	CDR3
TRBV5-1	TRBD1	TRBJ1-1	.	TGCGCCAGCAGATACCACAGGGGGCAGGCCACTGAAGCTTTCTTT	CASRYHRGQATEAFF
TRBV6-1	.	TRBJ1-1	few	TGTGCCAGCAGTGGAAAGGGGGAGGGCACTGAAGCTTTCTTT	CASSGKGEGTEAFF
TRBV2	.	TRBJ1-4	.	TGTGCCAGCAGTCCAGAAGACGGTGTGAGACATTTT	CASSPEDGVRHF
TRBV29-1	.	TRBJ2-1	.	TGCAGTCAAGAGGGCTACAATGAGCAGTTCTTC	CSQEGYNEQFF
TRBV30	.	TRBJ1-2	.	TGTGCCTGGAGGTCATTGGGTAACTATGGCTACACCTTC	CAWRSLGNYGYTF
TRBV29-1	.	TRBJ1-2	few	TGCAGCGTTGAAGAGGGGGGAGGATATGGCTACACCTTC	CSVEEGGGYGYTF
TRBV10-3	.	TRBJ1-2	once	TGTGCCATCAGTCCATCTACAATTCGGGGCTACACCTTC	CAISPSTIRGYTF
TRBV5-6	.	TRBJ2-7	.	TGTGCCAGCAGCTTGGTCACGGGCCCCTACGAGCAGTACTTC	CASSLVTGPYEQYF
TRBV18	.	TRBJ2-2	few	TGTGCCAGCTCACATTCGGACACCGGGGAGCTGTTTTTT	CASSHSDTGELFF
TRBV5-1	.	TRBJ1-1	.	TGCGCCAGCAGCTCAGGGCACACTGAAGCTTTCTTT	CASSSGHTEAFF
TRBV5-1	.	TRBJ1-4	few	TGCGCCAGCAGCATCCAGGGTAGGATTAATGAAAAACTGTTTTTT	CASSIQGRINEKLFF
TRBV6-6	.	TRBJ2-7	.	TGTGCCAGCAGTTACTCGGGGGTTTACGAGCAGTACTTC	CASSYSGVYEQYF
TRBV7-9	TRBD2	TRBJ2-5	few	TGTGCCAGCAGCTCGCGCGTACTAGCGGGGGGGTCAGAGACCCAGTACTTC	CASSSRVLAGGSETQYF